This T cell receptor beta chain was profiled in a study of cytomegalovirus exposure and HLA in healthy donors. Study outcomes and limitations: Sequencing artifact likely explains a cluster of highly shared sequence variants.

As for this clone: Its antigen remains unknown.

It was with 60 Vbeta and 13 Jbeta primers that the PCR ran. Here immunoSEQ multiplex PCR was the method, and the copy in TCRdb shows in-frame clones only, minus some. The sample contains approximately 160,000 clones, roughly 80% of which appear only once. The clonotype comes from a male donor in good health and CMV-seronegative. The material sequenced was PBMCs.

In DNA form, the CDR3 reads TGCGCCAGCAGCACTCAAGGGGGAGATAAGACTTTCTTT. It is translated as CASSTQGGDKTFF. The rearrangement joins TRBV5-1 to TRBJ1-1; TRBD1 might be the D (6 bases). V lost 4 bases and J lost 12, with 19 bases in between. The germline CDR1 and CDR2 sequences are SGHRS and YFSETQ. This CDR3 has 13 amino acids.